One sample yielded the 10 T cell receptor beta chains listed below, sequenced in a study of shared clonotypes between healthy human individuals. Profiling relied on immunoSEQ multiplex PCR, and the TCRdb table lists in-frame clones only, not all of them. The repertoire holds 2 million or so clones, with 90% to 95% as singletons. Sample: naive CD4+ T cells sorted from blood. Documented subset: CD45RA+ positively selected. Source of these receptors: a man in his late teens or twenties in good health.

The gene calls are TRBV2 and TRBJ1-4; 8 bases are a match to TRBD1. Germline trimming cut 4 bases from V and 0 bases from J; bases unmatched to any gene: 7. This CDR3 is built from 17 residues. The germline CDR1 and CDR2 sequences are SNHLY and FYNNEI. CDR3: CASSGLDRVATNEKLFF. The CDR3 DNA is TGTGCCAGCAGTGGATTGGACAGGGTGGCAACTAATGAAAAACTGTTTTTT.

This chain uses TRBV28 with TRBJ1-2; possibly TRBD1 for D (6 bases). V lost 2 bases, J lost 7 bases, and 11 bases lay in between. The CDR3 runs 13 residues. The germline V gene has CDR1 MDHEN and CDR2 SYDVKM. CDR3 residues: CASSLGFRGGYTF. The CDR3 DNA follows: TGTGCCAGCAGTTTAGGTTTCAGGGGTGGCTACACCTTC.

V gene TRBV11-3 combines with J gene TRBJ2-7, with a tentative D call TRBD2 (5 bases). The germline V gene encodes CDR1 SGHNT and CDR2 YENEEA. This CDR3 is 14 amino acids long. Trimming removed 3 bases at V and 3 bases at J, with 12 bases between. In DNA, the CDR3 is TGTGCCAGCAGCTTTGGAGGAGAAAGCTACGAGCAGTACTTC. As protein: CASSFGGESYEQYF.

This chain joins TRBV10-3 and TRBJ2-5, with D perhaps matching TRBD2 (5 bases). Trimming took 11 bases from V and 7 from J, leaving 20 bases between them. Germline-derived CDR1 and CDR2 are ENHRY and SYGVKD. The CDR3 sequence is 13 residues long. The CDR3: CAGGEGWDRTQYF. As DNA, the CDR3 is TGTGCCGGTGGAGAGGGCTGGGATCGGACCCAGTACTTC.

This chain uses TRBV7-2 with TRBJ2-5; D remains unclear. CDR1 SGHTA and CDR2 FQGNSA come from the germline V gene. The CDR3 runs to 15 residues. V dropped 6 bases and J dropped 5 bases, with 19 bases sitting between them. The CDR3 loop reads CASSTEPYLGETQYF. CDR3 DNA: TGTGCCAGCAGTACCGAGCCCTATCTTGGGGAGACCCAGTACTTC. Full variable domain (missing parts from reference TRBV7-2 and TRBJ2-5): GAGVSQSPSNKVTEKGKDVELRCDPISGHTALYWYRQSLGQGLEFLIYFQGNSAPDKSGLPSDRFSAERTGGSVSTLTIQRTQQEDSAVYLCASSTEPYLGETQYFGPGTRLLVL.

The rearrangement joins TRBV7-9 to TRBJ2-1, with D perhaps matching TRBD2 (7 bases). Per germline, CDR1 SEHNR and CDR2 FQNEAQ (reference sequence). The CDR3 is 15 residues long. V was shortened by 5 bases and J by 9 bases, with 20 bases between the two germline ends. The CDR3 nucleotides read TGTGCCAGCAGCCCCCACGGGGTGGGGGGGGCTGAGCAGTTCTTC. It specifies CASSPHGVGGAEQFF.

V gene TRBV21-1 combines with J gene TRBJ2-7; TRBD2 is taken as the D call from the table, unchecked against the DNA. TRBV21-1 is flagged as a pseudogene. This CDR3 is built from 13 residues. For the CDR3, the DNA is TGTGCCACCGCAGGAGGGCACTCCTACGAGCAGTACTTC. This encodes CATAGGHSYEQYF.

Only one count was recorded for this clone. V is TRBV4-1 and J is TRBJ1-3; D remains ambiguous. The CDR3 is 14 residues long. Germline V gene data show CDR1 as MGHRA and CDR2 as YSYEKL. The V gene lost 2 bases and the J gene lost 0 bases, with 5 bases spanning the gap. This CDR3 is CASSQFLSGNTIYF. The CDR3 bases are TGCGCCAGCAGCCAATTCCTCTCTGGAAACACCATATATTTT.

The chain employs TRBV25-1 and TRBJ1-2; D remains unclear. Between the trimmed V and J ends, which lost 3 bases and 2 bases, there was a span of 7 bases. The CDR3 consists of 13 residues. The germline V gene encodes CDR1 MGHDK and CDR2 SYGVNS. In nucleotides, the CDR3 is TGTGCCAGCAGTGAGACGGGGAACTATGGCTACACCTTC. This translates into CASSETGNYGYTF.

V is TRBV5-1 and J is TRBJ1-2, with D uncertain. The CDR3 is made up of 15 amino acids. The germline CDR1 and CDR2 sequences are SGHRS and YFSETQ. V was pared by 0 bases and J by 3 bases, with 12 bases between. DNA for the CDR3: TGCGCCAGCAGCTTGGCCGAGGGTGGGTACTATGGCTACACCTTC. This codes for CASSLAEGGYYGYTF.